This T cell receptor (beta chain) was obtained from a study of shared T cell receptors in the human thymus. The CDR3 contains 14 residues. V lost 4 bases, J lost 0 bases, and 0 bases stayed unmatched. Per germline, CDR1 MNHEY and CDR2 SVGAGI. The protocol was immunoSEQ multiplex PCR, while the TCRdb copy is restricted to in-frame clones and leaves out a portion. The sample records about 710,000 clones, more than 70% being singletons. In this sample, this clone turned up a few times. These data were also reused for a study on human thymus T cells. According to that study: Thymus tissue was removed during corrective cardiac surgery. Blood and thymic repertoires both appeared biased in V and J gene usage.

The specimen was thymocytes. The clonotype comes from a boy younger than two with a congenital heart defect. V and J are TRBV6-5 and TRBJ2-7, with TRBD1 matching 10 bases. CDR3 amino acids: CASSWTGGSYEQYF. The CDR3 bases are TGTGCCAGCAGTTGGACAGGGGGCTCCTACGAGCAGTACTTC.